This T cell receptor beta chain stems from a study of blood T cell repertoires in COVID-19. The wider study: Both acute and convalescent COVID-19 samples were obtained from the United States, Italy and Spain.

CDR1 and CDR2 (germline): SQVTM, ANQGSEA. V was trimmed by 2 bases and J by 6 bases, leaving 14 bases between them. The CDR3 is 15 amino acids. Original methodology: How many nucleated cells were present was estimated from reference gene primer amplification. Using immunoSEQ multiplex PCR, the repertoire was profiled, and TCRdb retains in-frame clones only, with some absent. That table gives V, J and clone size, and the DNA gave D and trimming. The profile shows hundreds of thousands of clones, about 90% of them singletons. Sequencing input: peripheral blood. The receptor's source is a woman aged 70 to 79 with COVID-19, enrolled during active disease. The chain carries TRBV29-1 and TRBJ1-6; D possibly corresponds to TRBD1 (5 bases). The CDR3 here is CSVETEGIRNSPLHF. The CDR3 DNA reads as TGCAGCGTTGAAACGGAGGGGATCCGTAATTCACCCCTCCACTTT.